This T cell receptor (beta chain) was found in a study of shared T cell receptors in the human thymus. The germline V gene has CDR1 SGHAT and CDR2 FQNNGV. This CDR3 is 16 amino acids long. V lost 3 bases, J lost 0 bases, and 12 bases lay in between. Clones were sequenced by immunoSEQ multiplex PCR, and TCRdb holds only the in-frame ones, with some missing. Of roughly 710,000 clones listed, 70% to 90% are singletons. This sample was also put to use in a study of human thymus T cells.

The J gene is TRBJ1-3, the V gene TRBV11-2, with a tentative D call TRBD1 (5 bases). This clonotype was sampled from a girl under three years old with a congenital heart defect. Sequenced material: thymocytes. The CDR3 coding sequence is TGTGCCAGCAGCTTCCGGACACTTCACTCTGGAAACACCATATATTTT. Translated, it gives CASSFRTLHSGNTIYF.